The 20 T cell receptor beta chains below were found in one sample sequenced in a study of tumor and adjacent non-tumor tissue in lung cancer. TCRbeta libraries were built with three rounds of nested PCR, modified from ARM-PCR. TCRdb ran MiXCR on the multiplex PCR reads and lists one entry per CDR3 protein. The table lists around 200,000 distinct CDR3 sequences, 60% to 75% of them singletons, with 25% in the top ten. The template was RNA from unsorted bulk tissue. Specimen: lung tumor tissue. Source of these receptors: a man aged 55 to 69 with non-small cell lung cancer.

Comments on this clonotype: Given the absence of the conserved phenylalanine or tryptophan at the CDR3 end, a read error is likely. The chain has TRBV5-6 and TRBJ1-2; D not certain. The length of the CDR3 is 13 residues. CDR1 SGHDT and CDR2 YYEEEE come from the germline V gene. CDR3: CVSSVYGSSGYTL. The CDR3 DNA follows: TGTGTCAGCAGCGTGTATGGGTCTTCGGGCTACACCTTG.

Comment on this clonotype: One end of the junction is discordant with germline, which a read error may explain. The V and J genes are TRBV11-2 and TRBJ2-7, with a weak D call TRBD2 (6 bases). Germline V CDR1 and CDR2: SGHAT, FQNNGV. CDR3 length: 17 residues. The CDR3 nucleotides read TGTGCCAACCGCTCCGTGGGACTGGCGGGGTGGGGCTACGTGCAGTACTTC. Amino acids: CANRSVGLAGWGYVQYF.

Regarding this clonotype: At one end, the junction sequence differs from germline, possibly due to a read error. The chain employs TRBV11-1 and TRBJ2-2; D ambiguous. Germline V gene lookup returns CDR1 SGHAT and CDR2 FQDESV (reference sequence). This CDR3 has 15 amino acids. The CDR3 sequence: CASSQQAGGTADLSF. The CDR3 nucleotides are TGTGCCAGCAGCCAACAAGCTGGCGGCACCGCGGACCTATCTTTT.

As concerns this clonotype: Since a much larger clone is just one base distant, this may be a read error. The chain recombines TRBV5-6 with TRBJ1-4; 8 bases match TRBD1. The CDR3 runs 15 residues. CDR1 and CDR2 from the germline V gene are SGHDT and YYEEEE. The trim removed 4 bases at V and 4 bases at J, leaving 6 bases unmatched. DNA of the CDR3: TGTGCCAGCAGCGCACAGGGGGAGATTAATGAAAAACTGTTTTTT. It yields the protein CASSAQGEINEKLFF.

J is TRBJ1-1 and V is TRBV10-3; 7 positions agree with TRBD1. Germline V gene data show CDR1 as ENHRY and CDR2 as SYGVKD. Trimming cost V 3 bases and J 5 bases; bases outside gene matches: 12. The CDR3 runs to 16 residues. Written as DNA, the CDR3 is TGTGCCATCAGTGACCAGAACAGGGGCGTAAGGACTGAAGCTTTCTTT. Translation: CAISDQNRGVRTEAFF.

V is TRBV4-3 and J is TRBJ1-1, with D tentatively TRBD1 (5 bases). The CDR3 extends over 16 amino acids. Germline loops: CDR1 LGHNA, CDR2 YSLEER. V shed 4 bases and J shed 5 bases, with 20 bases lying between them. CDR3 amino acids: CASSPHEDNIATEAFF. CDR3 coding DNA: TGCGCCAGCAGCCCTCATGAGGACAACATTGCGACTGAAGCTTTCTTT.

Of note for this clonotype: This CDR3 is missing its conserved last phenylalanine or tryptophan, likely due to a read error. The chain links TRBV11-3 to TRBJ2-1, with 11 positions matching TRBD2. Germline V CDR1 and CDR2: SGHNT, YENEEA. The CDR3 has 17 amino acids. With 4 bases clipped from V and 5 bases from J, the junction kept 10 bases outside the gene matches. CDR3 amino acids: CASSCLAGGATHNEQFS. In DNA, the CDR3 is TGTGCCAGCAGCTGTCTAGCGGGGGGCGCTACCCACAATGAGCAGTTCTCC.

The chain uses TRBV5-1 and TRBJ2-1; 8 nucleotides agree with TRBD2. The CDR3 runs to 15 residues. Germline V gene sequence: CDR1 SGHRS, CDR2 YFSETQ. Trimming took 3 bases from V and 4 from J; bases not matched to a gene: 6. CDR3 region: CASSSELAVYNEQFF. Written as DNA, the CDR3 is TGCGCCAGCAGCTCCGAACTAGCGGTTTACAATGAGCAGTTCTTC.

The chain combines TRBV11-3 with TRBJ2-5; TRBD2 matches 7 bases. Trimming removed 9 bases from V and 5 bases from J; junction bases left unmatched: 15. Germline V gene sequence: CDR1 SGHNT, CDR2 YENEEA. CDR3 length equals 15 residues. CDR3 in amino acids: CARGLAGGEVETQYF. CDR3 coding DNA: TGTGCCAGAGGCTTAGCGGGTGGGGAGGTGGAGACCCAGTACTTC.

For this clonotype: Compared with germline, one end of the junction differs, possibly owing to a read error. The chain combines TRBV11-2 with TRBJ2-5; D call uncertain. Looked up from germline, CDR1 is SGHAT and CDR2 is FQNNGV. The CDR3 sequence is 14 residues long. In nucleotides, the CDR3 is TGTACCAGCAGCCCCTCGACGGATCAAGAGACCCAGTACTTC. Translating it yields CTSSPSTDQETQYF.

A note on this clonotype: This may arise from a read error, as a much more abundant clone is one base away. This rearrangement joins TRBV20-1 to TRBJ1-4, with D unresolved. V was shortened by 7 bases and J by 4 bases, with 7 bases between the two germline ends. CDR1 and CDR2 (germline): DFQATT, SNEGSKA (reference sequence). This CDR3 comprises 11 residues. The CDR3: CSGHGNEKLFF. CDR3 bases: TGCAGTGGGCATGGTAATGAAAAACTGTTTTTT.

Notes on this clonotype: An end of the junction differs from the germline gene, which may be a read error. The rearrangement joins TRBV11-3 to TRBJ2-3; D ambiguous. Germline CDR1 SGHNT, CDR2 YENEEA. The CDR3 runs to 12 residues. The CDR3 DNA is TGTGCCGGCAGCAGGCGTCCAGGTACGCAGTATTTT. As protein: CAGSRRPGTQYF.

Concerning this clonotype itself: At one of its ends the junction is not consistent with the germline gene, which may arise from a read error. The chain combines TRBV6-2 or TRBV6-3 with TRBJ2-7; 10 positions agree with TRBD2. The V gene's germline CDR1 is MNHEY and CDR2 SVGEGT. This CDR3 comprises 15 residues. In DNA form, the CDR3 reads TGTGTCAGCAGTTACGGGACTAGCGTTTCCTACGAGCAGCAGTTC. Its protein product is CVSSYGTSVSYEQQF.

J is TRBJ1-2 and V is TRBV29-1; no reliable D call. Germline V gene sequence: CDR1 SQVTM, CDR2 ANQGSEA. The CDR3 is 15 residues long. V was trimmed by 6 bases and J by 4 bases, leaving 21 bases between them. This CDR3 reads CSVIKIGRAGYGYTF. In DNA form, the CDR3 reads TGCAGCGTCATAAAAATCGGACGGGCAGGCTATGGCTACACCTTC.

This clonotype appeared once. Just one base apart from a much larger clone, this may be a read error. This rearrangement joins TRBV12-3 or TRBV12-4 to TRBJ2-3; TRBD1 matches 10 bases. The CDR3 runs 16 residues. After removal of 4 bases from V and 8 bases from J, the junction contained 12 bases not matched to a gene. CDR3 coding DNA: TGTGCCAGCAGTTCGGGGGACAGGGGACGTCGAGTTACGCAGTATTTT. Translating gives CASSSGDRGRRVTQYF.

This clonotype was detected only a few times. In DNA, the CDR3 is TGCGCCAGCAGCCATCAACTGGTGGGGACAGATACGCAGTATTTT. This sequence encodes CASSHQLVGTDTQYF. J is TRBJ2-3 and V is TRBV4-1; no definite D call. Trimming cost V 3 bases and J 3 bases, with 13 bases left between them. CDR1 is MGHRA and CDR2 is YSYEKL in the germline V gene. The CDR3 runs 15 residues.

This clonotype was recorded once. An end of the junction differs from the germline gene, which may be a read error. The chain employs TRBV6-1 and TRBJ2-5; possible D gene TRBD2, 6 bases. Germline V gene lookup returns CDR1 MNHNS and CDR2 SASEGT. This CDR3 has 13 amino acids. CDR3: CVSSASFGGTQYF. CDR3 DNA: TGTGTCAGCAGCGCAAGTTTCGGGGGGACCCAGTACTTC.

In this sample, this clonotype turned up once. V usage is TRBV20-1 and J usage is TRBJ2-7, with 8 bases matching TRBD1. Germline V gives CDR1 DFQATT, CDR2 SNEGSKA (reference sequence). The CDR3 spans 14 residues. The CDR3 protein is CNAGQGSQSYEQYF. The DNA of the CDR3 is TGCAATGCCGGACAGGGAAGTCAATCCTACGAGCAGTACTTC.

The chain is built from TRBV13 and TRBJ2-7, with a possible D match to TRBD1 (7 bases). Per the germline V gene, CDR1 is PRHDT and CDR2 is FYEKMQ (reference sequence). With 3 bases removed from V and 5 bases from J, the gap between germline ends came to 17 bases. The CDR3 is 15 amino acids. The CDR3 DNA reads TGTGCCAGCAGCTTTAAGCAGGGGGGCAAGAACGAGCAGTACTTC. Translating gives CASSFKQGGKNEQYF.

A word on this clonotype: A read error is possible here, since a much larger clone lies one base away. This rearrangement joins TRBV20-1 to TRBJ2-7; D possibly corresponds to TRBD2 (6 bases). The CDR3 is 15 residues long. V lost 0 bases and J lost 5, with 17 bases in between. CDR1 and CDR2 from the germline V gene are DFQATT and SNEGSKA (reference sequence). CDR3 bases: TGCAGTGCTAGAGATTTCGCGGCGGGACTGAACGAGCAGTACTTC. Protein sequence: CSARDFAAGLNEQYF.